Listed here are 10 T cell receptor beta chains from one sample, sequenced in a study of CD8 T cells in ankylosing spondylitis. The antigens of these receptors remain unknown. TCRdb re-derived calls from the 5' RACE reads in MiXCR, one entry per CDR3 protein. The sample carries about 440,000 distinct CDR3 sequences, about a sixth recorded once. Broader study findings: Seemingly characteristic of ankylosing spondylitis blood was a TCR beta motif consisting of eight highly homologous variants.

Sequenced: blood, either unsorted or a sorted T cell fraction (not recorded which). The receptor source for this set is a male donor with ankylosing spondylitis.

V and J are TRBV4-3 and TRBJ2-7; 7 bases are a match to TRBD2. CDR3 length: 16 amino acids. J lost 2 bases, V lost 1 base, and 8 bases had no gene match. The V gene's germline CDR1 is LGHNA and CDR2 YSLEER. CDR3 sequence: CASSQGVSGTPYEQYF. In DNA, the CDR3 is TGCGCCAGCAGCCAAGGCGTGAGCGGGACCCCCTACGAGCAGTACTTC.

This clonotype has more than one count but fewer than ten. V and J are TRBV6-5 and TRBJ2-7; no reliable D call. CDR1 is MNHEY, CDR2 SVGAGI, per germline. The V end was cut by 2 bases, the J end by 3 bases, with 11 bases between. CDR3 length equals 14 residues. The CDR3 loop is CASSYDASVYEQYF. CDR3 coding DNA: TGTGCCAGCAGTTACGATGCCAGTGTCTACGAGCAGTACTTC.

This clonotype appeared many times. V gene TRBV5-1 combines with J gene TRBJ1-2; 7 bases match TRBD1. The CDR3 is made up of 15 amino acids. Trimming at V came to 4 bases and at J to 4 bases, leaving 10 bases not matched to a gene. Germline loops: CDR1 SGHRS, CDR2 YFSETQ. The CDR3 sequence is CASSDPGQRLYGYTF. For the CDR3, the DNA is TGCGCCAGCAGCGACCCGGGACAGCGACTCTATGGCTACACCTTC.

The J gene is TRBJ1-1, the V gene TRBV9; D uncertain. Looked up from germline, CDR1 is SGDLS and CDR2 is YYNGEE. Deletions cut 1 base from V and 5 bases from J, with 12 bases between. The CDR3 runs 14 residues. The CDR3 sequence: CASSVRGSGTEAFF. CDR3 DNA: TGTGCCAGCAGCGTACGAGGCTCGGGGACTGAAGCTTTCTTT.

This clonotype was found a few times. CDR3 in amino acids: CASSPMQGTSTDTQYF. The CDR3 DNA sequence: TGTGCCAGCAGCCCAATGCAAGGAACTAGCACAGATACGCAGTATTTT. The chain couples TRBV7-6 to TRBJ2-3; D unclear. CDR3 length equals 16 residues. Germline CDR1 reads SGHVS; CDR2 reads FNYEAQ. The germline V and J ends were trimmed by 5 bases and 0 bases, with 15 bases remaining between them.

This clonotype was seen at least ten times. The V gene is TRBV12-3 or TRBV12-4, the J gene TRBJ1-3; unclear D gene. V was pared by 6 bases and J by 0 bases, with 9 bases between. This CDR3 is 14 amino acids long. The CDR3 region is CASRDGSSGNTIYF. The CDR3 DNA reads TGTGCCAGCAGGGACGGTAGCTCTGGAAACACCATATATTTT.

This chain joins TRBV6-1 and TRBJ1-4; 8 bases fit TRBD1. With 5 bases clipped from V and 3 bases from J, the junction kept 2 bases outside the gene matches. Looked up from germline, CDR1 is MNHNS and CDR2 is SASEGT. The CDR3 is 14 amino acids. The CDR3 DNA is TGTGCCAGCAGTCCACAGGGGGCTAATGAAAAACTGTTTTTT. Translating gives CASSPQGANEKLFF.

The CDR3 DNA is TGTGCCAGCAGTGTGTTAGACTACGAGCAGTACTTC. Translation: CASSVLDYEQYF. V usage is TRBV2 and J usage is TRBJ2-7; D gene ambiguous. V was pared by 4 bases and J by 3 bases, with 7 bases between. This CDR3 region has 12 residues. CDR1 SNHLY and CDR2 FYNNEI come from the germline V gene. The full variable domain, with the rest looked up from reference TRBV2 and TRBJ2-7, is EPEVTQTPSHQVTQMGQEVILRCVPISNHLYFYWYRQILGQKVEFLVSFYNNEISEKSEIFDDQFSVERPDGSNFTLKIRSTKLEDSAMYFCASSVLDYEQYFGPGTRLTVT.

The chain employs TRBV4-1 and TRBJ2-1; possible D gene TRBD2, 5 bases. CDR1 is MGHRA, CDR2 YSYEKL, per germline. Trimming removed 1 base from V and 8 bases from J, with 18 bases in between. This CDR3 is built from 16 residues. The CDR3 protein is CASSQVRPGKRDEQFF. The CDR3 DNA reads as TGCGCCAGCAGCCAAGTTCGTCCGGGGAAAAGGGATGAGCAGTTCTTC.

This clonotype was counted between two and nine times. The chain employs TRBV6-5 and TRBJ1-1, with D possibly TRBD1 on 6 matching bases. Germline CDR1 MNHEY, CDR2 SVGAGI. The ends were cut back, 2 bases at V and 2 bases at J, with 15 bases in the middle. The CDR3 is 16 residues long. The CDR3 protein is CASSYHQTGENTEAFF. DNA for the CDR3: TGTGCCAGCAGTTACCACCAGACAGGCGAAAACACTGAAGCTTTCTTT.